The next 30 T cell receptor beta chains were all read from a single sample in a study of technical replicates of blood from four donors. Produced via immunoSEQ multiplex PCR; TCRdb's table is partial and in-frame only. Here the sample spans about 62,000 clones, roughly 98% being singletons. The sample consisted of T cells isolated from PBMCs. These receptors all come from a human donor in good health.

The V and J genes are TRBV13 and TRBJ1-1; TRBD1 agrees at 7 bases. Germline V gives CDR1 PRHDT, CDR2 FYEKMQ (reference sequence). The CDR3 spans 15 residues. J lost 1 base, V lost 0 bases, and 2 bases had no gene match. In DNA, the CDR3 is TGTGCCAGCAGCTTAGGGGACAGGCAGAACACTGAAGCTTTCTTT. This translates into CASSLGDRQNTEAFF.

The CDR3 bases are TGTGCCAGCAGTACCGGGACAAGAGGAACAGATACGCAGTATTTT. Translation gives CASSTGTRGTDTQYF. The J gene is TRBJ2-3, the V gene TRBV28, with a possible D match to TRBD1 (6 bases). Germline V gene lookup returns CDR1 MDHEN and CDR2 SYDVKM. Trimming took off 5 bases at V and 3 bases at J, with 15 bases between the two ends. The CDR3 sequence is 15 residues long. The full variable domain, rest sourced from reference TRBV28 and TRBJ2-3, is DVKVTQSSRYLVKRTGEKVFLECVQDMDHENMFWYRQDPGLGLRLIYFSYDVKMKEKGDIPEGYSVSREKKERFSLILESASTNQTSMYLCASSTGTRGTDTQYFGPGTRLTVL.

The chain carries TRBV5-4 and TRBJ2-7; 8 bases fit TRBD1. V lost 4 bases to trimming and J lost 7 bases; unmatched junction nucleotides: 7. Germline CDR1 SGHNT, CDR2 YYREEE (reference sequence). This CDR3 comprises 13 residues. CDR3 nucleotide sequence: TGTGCCAGCAGCGGACAGGGAACATGGGAGCAGTACTTC. It codes for CASSGQGTWEQYF. Variable domain in full (rest from reference TRBV5-4 and TRBJ2-7): ETGVTQSPTHLIKTRGQQVTLRCSSQSGHNTVSWYQQALGQGPQFIFQYYREEENGRGNFPPRFSGLQFPNYSSELNVNALELDDSALYLCASSGQGTWEQYFGPGTRLTVT.

The chain uses TRBV28 and TRBJ1-1, with TRBD1 matching over 8 bases. This CDR3 is built from 13 residues. Germline assignment: CDR1 MDHEN and CDR2 SYDVKM. V dropped 5 bases and J dropped 12; count of bases not matched to a gene: 11. The CDR3 sequence: CASSVLRGRLTFF. CDR3 nucleotides: TGTGCCAGCAGTGTACTCAGGGGGCGGCTGACTTTCTTT.

The rearrangement links TRBV19 to TRBJ2-3; D unresolved. Trimming left V 1 base short and J 5 bases short, with 7 bases between. This CDR3 comprises 13 residues. CDR1 LNHDA and CDR2 SQIVND come from the germline V gene (reference sequence). CDR3: CASSIGSGDTQYF. The CDR3, as DNA: TGTGCCAGTAGTATAGGGTCGGGAGATACGCAGTATTTT. Full variable domain (outside the CDR3, taken from reference TRBV19 and TRBJ2-3): DGGITQSPKYLFRKEGQNVTLSCEQNLNHDAMYWYRQDPGQGLRLIYYSQIVNDFQKGDIAEGYSVSREKKESFPLTVTSAQKNPTAFYLCASSIGSGDTQYFGPGTRLTVL.

The chain recombines TRBV6-5 with TRBJ2-7; 9 nucleotides match TRBD1. The CDR3 covers 15 residues. Germline CDR1 reads MNHEY; CDR2 reads SVGAGI. V shed 2 bases, J shed 5 bases, and the junction held 7 bases outside the gene matches. CDR3 region: CASSYRRTGDHEQYF. As DNA, the CDR3 is TGTGCCAGCAGTTACCGTAGGACAGGGGACCACGAGCAGTACTTC.

This clone was seen just once. The rearrangement joins TRBV6-5 to TRBJ2-3; tentatively, D is TRBD1 (6 bases). V was cut by 4 bases and J by 0 bases, with 14 bases left in between. CDR1 and CDR2 from the germline V gene are MNHEY and SVGAGI. This CDR3 contains 16 residues. The CDR3 region is CASSSGQLTSTDTQYF. Written as DNA, the CDR3 is TGTGCCAGCAGTTCCGGACAGCTTACTAGCACAGATACGCAGTATTTT.

V usage is TRBV6-1 and J usage is TRBJ1-2, with D unclear. In germline, CDR1 is MNHNS, CDR2 SASEGT. The CDR3 covers 13 residues. Trimming took 1 base from V and 4 from J, leaving 7 bases between them. The CDR3 DNA sequence: TGTGCCAGCAGTGAAGTGGGGAGCTATGGCTACACCTTC. Protein product: CASSEVGSYGYTF.

This chain links TRBV7-6 with TRBJ2-5; TRBD1 aligns across 7 bases. Germline V lookup: CDR1 SGHVS, CDR2 FNYEAQ. The CDR3 sequence is 20 residues long. V trimming: 0 bases; J trimming: 3 bases; junction bases outside the gene matches: 19. The CDR3 loop reads CASSLAYRDSVLFGEETQYF. The CDR3 coding sequence is TGTGCCAGCAGCTTAGCGTATAGGGACAGTGTATTGTTTGGGGAAGAGACCCAGTACTTC.

The chain recombines TRBV19 with TRBJ1-1; tentative D call: TRBD1 (6 bases). Between the trimmed V and J ends, which lost 6 bases and 0 bases, there was a span of 14 bases. This CDR3 is built from 15 residues. CDR1 LNHDA and CDR2 SQIVND come from the germline V gene (reference sequence). The CDR3 DNA sequence: TGTGCCAGTAGGTCCAACAGGGCCATGAACACTGAAGCTTTCTTT. Translated, it gives CASRSNRAMNTEAFF.

V is TRBV5-1 and J is TRBJ1-4; possibly TRBD1 for D (5 bases). Deletions cut 4 bases from V and 3 bases from J, with 25 bases between. The germline V gene has CDR1 SGHRS and CDR2 YFSETQ. This CDR3 comprises 19 residues. This CDR3 is CASSRGGEDDTGPNEKLFF. CDR3 coding DNA: TGCGCCAGCAGCCGGGGAGGGGAGGACGATACGGGACCTAATGAAAAACTGTTTTTT.

This chain connects TRBV6-6 to TRBJ2-1; possible D gene TRBD2, 5 bases. The V end was cut by 7 bases, the J end by 8 bases, with 18 bases between. This CDR3 is built from 14 residues. Germline-derived CDR1 and CDR2 are MNHNY and SVGAGI (reference sequence). The CDR3 spells CASNERNLGHEQFF. CDR3 in DNA: TGTGCCAGCAATGAGCGGAACCTAGGCCATGAGCAGTTCTTC.

This sequence joins TRBV7-9 and TRBJ1-1; no reliable D call. The germline V and J ends were trimmed by 4 bases and 0 bases, with 12 bases remaining between them. Per germline, CDR1 SEHNR and CDR2 FQNEAQ (reference sequence). The CDR3 totals 15 residues. CDR3 bases: TGTGCCAGCAGCTACGACACTGGAATGAACACTGAAGCTTTCTTT. Translated, it gives CASSYDTGMNTEAFF.

This clone came up once. The J gene is TRBJ2-2, the V gene TRBV4-1, with 8 bases fitting TRBD2. After removal of 3 bases from V and 5 bases from J, the junction contained 11 bases not matched to a gene. CDR1 MGHRA and CDR2 YSYEKL come from the germline V gene. The CDR3 totals 17 residues. The CDR3 DNA follows: TGCGCCAGCAGCCATACAGTAGCGGGAATGGTTACCGGGGAGCTGTTTTTT. Its translation is CASSHTVAGMVTGELFF.

CDR3 nucleotide sequence: TGCGCCAGCAGCCTCCAGGGTACTCCAGATACGCAGTATTTT. This encodes CASSLQGTPDTQYF. The chain joins TRBV5-1 to TRBJ2-3; TRBD1 might be the D (5 bases). The CDR3 has 14 amino acids. Germline CDR1 SGHRS, CDR2 YFSETQ. V lost 4 bases to trimming and J lost 4 bases, with 13 bases between them.

V is TRBV6-1 and J is TRBJ1-4; 8 bases agree with TRBD1. V lost 4 bases, J lost 3 bases, and 4 bases stayed unmatched. CDR1 and CDR2 (germline): MNHNS, SASEGT. The CDR3 contains 15 residues. In DNA form, the CDR3 reads TGTGCCAGCAGTGGAAGGACAGGGCCTAATGAAAAACTGTTTTTT. It encodes CASSGRTGPNEKLFF.

This chain connects TRBV29-1 to TRBJ2-3; D remains unclear. The V end was cut by 4 bases, the J end by 2 bases, with 7 bases between. The CDR3 totals 12 residues. The germline CDR1 and CDR2 sequences are SQVTM and ANQGSEA. The CDR3 sequence: CSVGGFTDTQYF. The CDR3 region has the DNA TGCAGCGTTGGCGGATTCACAGATACGCAGTATTTT.

The chain links TRBV5-4 to TRBJ1-4; D gene ambiguous. This CDR3 spans 20 amino acids. CDR1 SGHNT and CDR2 YYREEE come from the germline V gene (reference sequence). The germline V and J ends were trimmed by 1 base and 2 bases, with 24 bases remaining between them. CDR3 sequence: CASSLLDPEPLGRTNEKLFF. CDR3 in DNA: TGTGCCAGCAGCTTGTTAGATCCGGAACCATTAGGGAGGACTAATGAAAAACTGTTTTTT.

V gene TRBV28 combines with J gene TRBJ2-7, with TRBD2 identical over 7 bases. V was clipped by 5 bases and J by 0 bases; unmatched bases: 7. The CDR3 consists of 15 residues. Germline assignment: CDR1 MDHEN and CDR2 SYDVKM. The CDR3 DNA sequence: TGTGCCAGCAGTACGCCGGGACTACCCTCCTACGAGCAGTACTTC. Residues: CASSTPGLPSYEQYF.

The J gene is TRBJ1-4, the V gene TRBV7-6; 7 nucleotides agree with TRBD1. Germline-derived CDR1 and CDR2 are SGHVS and FNYEAQ. V trimming: 2 bases; J trimming: 7 bases; junction bases outside the gene matches: 7. CDR3 size: 15 residues. The CDR3 nucleotides read TGTGCCAGCAGCTTACAAGGGGGCTTGGGTGAAAAACTGTTTTTT. Protein product: CASSLQGGLGEKLFF.

The chain has TRBV30 and TRBJ1-1; D not certain. Trimming shortened V by 2 bases and J by 5 bases, and 6 bases separated the two germline ends. The CDR3 covers 11 residues. Per germline, CDR1 GTSNPN and CDR2 SVGIG (reference sequence). The CDR3, as DNA: TGTGCCTGGAGTAGAGGTACTGAAGCTTTCTTT. It encodes CAWSRGTEAFF.

The chain carries TRBV5-1 and TRBJ1-3; TRBD1 agrees at 12 bases. CDR3 length equals 18 residues. V dropped 4 bases and J dropped 1; count of bases not matched to a gene: 9. In germline, CDR1 is SGHRS, CDR2 YFSETQ. CDR3 nucleotide sequence: TGCGCCAGCAGCCTATGGCCGGGACAGGGGGCGTCTGGAAACACCATATATTTT. It is translated as CASSLWPGQGASGNTIYF.

DNA for the CDR3: TGCGCCAGCAGCGGGGGGACAGGAGTTATGAACACTGAAGCTTTCTTT. Its translation is CASSGGTGVMNTEAFF. The chain links TRBV5-1 to TRBJ1-1, with 8 bases matching TRBD1. The V and J ends lost 4 bases and 0 bases, in that order; junction bases with no gene match: 8. The CDR3 runs to 16 residues. Germline V CDR1 and CDR2: SGHRS, YFSETQ.

The chain recombines TRBV6-1 with TRBJ1-2, with TRBD1 identical over 8 bases. The CDR3 extends over 16 amino acids. The junction had 13 bases not matched to a gene; V was cut back by 2 bases and J by 8 bases. CDR1 is MNHNS, CDR2 SASEGT, per germline. CDR3 bases: TGTGCCAGCAGTGAACATCTTGGACAGGGAGGTTCGGGCTACACCTTC. This encodes CASSEHLGQGGSGYTF.

The chain uses TRBV9 and TRBJ1-4; tentatively, D is TRBD1 (6 bases). CDR1 is SGDLS and CDR2 is YYNGEE in the germline V gene. The CDR3 is 15 residues long. Deletions cut 0 bases from V and 10 bases from J, with 16 bases between. The CDR3 nucleotides are TGTGCCAGCAGCGTAGGTTCAGGGGCATTCGGAAAACTGTTTTTT. Translating it yields CASSVGSGAFGKLFF. Looking up the rest from reference TRBV9 and TRBJ1-4 gives the full variable domain: DSGVTQTPKHLITATGQRVTLRCSPRSGDLSVYWYQQSLDQGLQFLIQYYNGEERAKGNILERFSAQQFPDLHSELNLSSLELGDSALYFCASSVGSGAFGKLFFGSGTQLSVL.

The chain recombines TRBV12-5 with TRBJ1-4; D remains ambiguous. The V gene lost 1 base and the J gene lost 5 bases, with 14 bases spanning the gap. Germline V lookup: CDR1 LGHNT, CDR2 FRNRAP. The CDR3 length is 16 residues. In DNA form, the CDR3 reads TGTGCTAGTGGTTTGGGACCCATGACGGGAAATGAAAAACTGTTTTTT. This translates into CASGLGPMTGNEKLFF.

J is TRBJ1-1 and V is TRBV5-8; D is possibly TRBD1 (5 bases). Trimming pared 4 bases from V and 4 bases from J, leaving 14 bases between. Germline CDR1 is SGHTS and CDR2 is YDEGEE. This CDR3 comprises 14 residues. The CDR3 coding sequence is TGTGCCAGCAGCGGCCGGTGGGGGGGCACTGAAGCTTTCTTT. Protein: CASSGRWGGTEAFF.

This sequence joins TRBV18 and TRBJ1-1; tentative D call: TRBD1 (5 bases). The CDR3 is made up of 13 amino acids. Trimming took off 2 bases at V and 7 bases at J, with 11 bases between the two ends. Germline CDR1 KGHSH, CDR2 LQKENI. The CDR3 sequence: CASSPGKGVEAFF. Written as DNA, the CDR3 is TGTGCCAGCTCACCAGGAAAAGGGGTTGAAGCTTTCTTT.

The rearrangement links TRBV28 to TRBJ1-2, with 7 bases aligning to TRBD1. Germline trimming cut 4 bases from V and 2 bases from J; bases unmatched to any gene: 1. Per the germline V gene, CDR1 is MDHEN and CDR2 is SYDVKM. The CDR3 loop spans 13 amino acids. CDR3 sequence reads: CASSWGQNYGYTF. The CDR3 nucleotides are TGTGCCAGCAGTTGGGGACAGAACTATGGCTACACCTTC.

The chain uses TRBV29-1 and TRBJ2-4; D is unclear. The CDR3 is made up of 13 amino acids. Per the germline V gene, CDR1 is SQVTM and CDR2 is ANQGSEA. Trimming took off 0 bases at V and 0 bases at J, with 3 bases between the two ends. The CDR3 here is CSVEDLAKNIQYF. In DNA, the CDR3 is TGCAGCGTTGAAGATCTAGCCAAAAACATTCAGTACTTC. The full variable domain, its missing parts supplied by reference TRBV29-1 and TRBJ2-4, is SAVISQKPSRDICQRGTSLTIQCQVDSQVTMMFWYRQQPGQSLTLIATANQGSEATYESGFVIDKFPISRPNLTFSTLTVSNMSPEDSSIYLCSVEDLAKNIQYFGAGTRLSVL.